Sequencing of this T cell receptor (beta chain) was carried out in a study of shared clonotypes between healthy human individuals. TCRdb's table, derived via immunoSEQ multiplex PCR, lists solely in-frame clones and lacks some. The data contain 1,400,000 or so clones, approximately 98.5% of them seen just once; the ten biggest clones take up 0.36%. V was cut by 0 bases and J by 2 bases, with 9 bases left in between. The CDR3 runs to 15 residues. Germline V gene data show CDR1 as SGHRS and CDR2 as YFSETQ. Sequencing was carried out using naive CD4+ T cells sorted from blood. Subset noted: CD45RA+ positively selected. The rearrangement joins TRBV5-1 to TRBJ2-4; TRBD2 is a possible D gene (6 bases). This clonotype was sampled from a man aged 30 to 45 in good health. The DNA for the CDR3 is TGCGCCAGCAGCTTGGGGCGGGGAACCAAAAACATTCAGTACTTC. It translates to CASSLGRGTKNIQYF.